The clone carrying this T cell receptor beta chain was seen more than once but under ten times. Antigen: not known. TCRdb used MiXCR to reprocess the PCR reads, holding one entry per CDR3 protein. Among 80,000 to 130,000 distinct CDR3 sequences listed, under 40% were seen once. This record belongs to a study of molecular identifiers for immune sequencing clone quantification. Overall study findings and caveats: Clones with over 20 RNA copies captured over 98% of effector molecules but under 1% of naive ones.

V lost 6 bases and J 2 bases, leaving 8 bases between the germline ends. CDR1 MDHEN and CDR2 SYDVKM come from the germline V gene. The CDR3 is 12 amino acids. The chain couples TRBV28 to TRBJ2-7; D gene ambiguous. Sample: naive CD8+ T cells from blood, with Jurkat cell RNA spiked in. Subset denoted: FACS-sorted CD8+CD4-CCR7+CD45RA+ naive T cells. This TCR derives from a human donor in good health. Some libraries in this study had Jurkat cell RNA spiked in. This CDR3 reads CASRTVAYEQYF. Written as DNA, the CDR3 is TGTGCCAGCAGAACAGTGGCCTACGAGCAGTACTTC. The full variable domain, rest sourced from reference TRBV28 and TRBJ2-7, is DVKVTQSSRYLVKRTGEKVFLECVQDMDHENMFWYRQDPGLGLRLIYFSYDVKMKEKGDIPEGYSVSREKKERFSLILESASTNQTSMYLCASRTVAYEQYFGPGTRLTVT.